This passage covers 18 T cell receptor beta chains from one sample sequenced in a study of T cell changes during pregnancy in multiple sclerosis. TCRdb keeps only in-frame clones here, not all; method: immunoSEQ multiplex PCR. The profile shows tens of thousands of clones, approximately 94% of them singletons. Sequences were derived from CD4+ T cells from peripheral blood mononuclear cells, sampled in the second trimester of pregnancy. These receptors were taken from a female donor with multiple sclerosis, enrolled in a pregnancy study.

This chain links TRBV5-4 with TRBJ1-6; D gene uncertain. This CDR3 has 17 amino acids. V was cut by 3 bases and J by 0 bases, with 13 bases left in between. Germline V lookup: CDR1 SGHNT, CDR2 YYREEE (reference sequence). The CDR3: CASSSTPGSSYNSPLHF. In DNA, the CDR3 is TGTGCCAGCAGCTCGACCCCTGGGAGCTCCTATAATTCACCCCTCCACTTT.

The V and J genes are TRBV5-4 and TRBJ1-6; TRBD1 might be the D (6 bases). The CDR3 covers 18 residues. Trimming pared 0 bases from V and 0 bases from J, leaving 13 bases between. Germline V lookup: CDR1 SGHNT, CDR2 YYREEE (reference sequence). CDR3 DNA: TGTGCCAGCAGCTTGGGGGCGACAGGTTACTCCTATAATTCACCCCTCCACTTT. It specifies CASSLGATGYSYNSPLHF.

The chain links TRBV5-6 to TRBJ2-5; D is perhaps TRBD1 (6 bases). The CDR3 spans 14 residues. V was cut by 2 bases and J by 3 bases, with 11 bases left in between. Germline loops: CDR1 SGHDT, CDR2 YYEEEE. The CDR3 loop reads CASSFPGVEETQYF. The CDR3 DNA sequence: TGTGCCAGCAGCTTCCCAGGGGTAGAAGAGACCCAGTACTTC.

CDR3 region: CASSYDRGQEQYF. The CDR3 DNA follows: TGTGCCAGCAGTTATGACAGGGGGCAAGAGCAGTACTTC. The chain has TRBV28 and TRBJ2-7; 10 nucleotides line up with TRBD1. Trimming removed 4 bases from V and 7 bases from J; junction bases left unmatched: 4. Germline values: CDR1 MDHEN, CDR2 SYDVKM. The CDR3 has 13 amino acids.

The J gene is TRBJ2-1, the V gene TRBV4-3; 8 positions match TRBD2. Germline V gives CDR1 LGHNA, CDR2 YSLEER. V lost 7 bases to trimming and J lost 0 bases; unmatched junction nucleotides: 5. CDR3 length equals 15 residues. CDR3 residues: CASTRLAYSYNEQFF. The CDR3 DNA reads as TGCGCCAGCACGCGACTAGCGTACTCCTACAATGAGCAGTTCTTC.

This chain joins TRBV28 and TRBJ1-4; 11 bases are shared with TRBD1. The V segment lost 5 bases and the J segment 7 bases; nucleotides outside the gene matches: 12. Per germline, CDR1 MDHEN and CDR2 SYDVKM. This CDR3 region has 17 residues. CDR3 bases: TGTGCCAGCAGTAAAGGTGGGACAGGGGGGATCGGTGAAAAACTGTTTTTT. This gives the protein CASSKGGTGGIGEKLFF.

The genes are TRBV28 and TRBJ2-6, with 8 bases fitting TRBD1. CDR3 length equals 15 residues. V was pared by 7 bases and J by 4 bases, with 6 bases of the junction left unmatched. Germline V gives CDR1 MDHEN, CDR2 SYDVKM. CDR3 bases: TGTGCCAGCACCGGACAGGGCTCCGGGGCCAACGTCCTGACTTTC. Translated: CASTGQGSGANVLTF.

The chain joins TRBV9 to TRBJ1-4; the D is unclear. The length of the CDR3 is 16 residues. The V end lost 3 bases, the J end lost 0 bases, and 12 bases lay between the germline ends. Germline V CDR1 and CDR2: SGDLS, YYNGEE. CDR3 coding DNA: TGTGCCAGCAGCGCTGGAGACCGTGCAACTAATGAAAAACTGTTTTTT. Residues: CASSAGDRATNEKLFF.

J is TRBJ2-7 and V is TRBV4-2; TRBD2 matches 7 bases. CDR1 and CDR2 from the germline V gene are LGHNA and YNFKEQ. The trim removed 5 bases at V and 4 bases at J, leaving 11 bases unmatched. The CDR3 runs to 15 residues. CDR3 sequence reads: CASSSSWREQYEQYF. CDR3 DNA: TGTGCCAGCAGCTCCTCGTGGCGGGAGCAGTACGAGCAGTACTTC.

The genes are TRBV7-8 and TRBJ1-1, with a weak D call TRBD1 (6 bases). Germline V lookup: CDR1 SGHVS, CDR2 FQNEAQ. CDR3 size: 14 residues. Trimming shortened V by 3 bases and J by 4 bases, and 12 bases separated the two germline ends. CDR3 amino acids: CASSFGDITTEAFF. CDR3 bases: TGTGCCAGCAGCTTTGGGGACATTACCACTGAAGCTTTCTTT.

V usage is TRBV7-9 and J usage is TRBJ1-2; D is unclear. CDR1 is SEHNR, CDR2 FQNEAQ, per germline (reference sequence). V lost 4 bases, J lost 2 bases, and 11 bases lay in between. This CDR3 comprises 14 residues. CDR3 loop: CASSSPQMNYGYTF. The CDR3 DNA follows: TGTGCCAGCAGCTCACCTCAGATGAACTATGGCTACACCTTC.

This chain links TRBV5-8 with TRBJ2-3, with TRBD2 matching 7 bases. Germline V gene data show CDR1 as SGHTS and CDR2 as YDEGEE. The J segment lost 2 bases and the V segment lost 8 bases, leaving 11 bases of the junction unmatched. There are 15 residues in the CDR3. CDR3: CASETGLKFTDTQYF. In nucleotides, the CDR3 is TGTGCCAGTGAAACGGGACTAAAATTCACAGATACGCAGTATTTT.

This chain joins TRBV20-1 and TRBJ2-1; no definite D call. Germline V lookup: CDR1 DFQATT, CDR2 SNEGSKA (reference sequence). This CDR3 spans 10 amino acids. V gave up 5 bases and J gave up 8 bases, with 7 bases separating them. CDR3 region: CSAQRHEQFF. The CDR3 coding sequence is TGCAGTGCTCAGAGGCATGAGCAGTTCTTC.

The chain has TRBV18 and TRBJ2-2; 9 nucleotides agree with TRBD1. V lost 5 bases to trimming and J lost 7 bases; unmatched junction nucleotides: 5. The CDR3 is 14 amino acids. Germline CDR1 and CDR2: KGHSH and LQKENI. CDR3 amino acids: CASSSQGADGELFF. CDR3 sequence (DNA): TGTGCCAGCTCATCACAGGGGGCCGACGGGGAGCTGTTTTTT.

This sequence joins TRBV5-5 and TRBJ1-2; D gene uncertain. The CDR3 totals 13 residues. Trimming took 4 bases from V and 8 from J, leaving 15 bases between them. Germline V CDR1 and CDR2: SGHKS, YYEKEE (reference sequence). The CDR3 DNA is TGTGCCAGCAGCCCTCCGGGTCCGGGGGGCTACACCTTC. Translation gives CASSPPGPGGYTF.

The gene calls are TRBV5-1 and TRBJ2-2; D might be TRBD1 (5 bases). V gave up 6 bases and J gave up 5 bases, with 14 bases separating them. CDR1 and CDR2 from the germline V gene are SGHRS and YFSETQ. This CDR3 region has 14 residues. The CDR3 sequence: CASKEGAGTGELFF. In nucleotides, the CDR3 is TGCGCCAGCAAGGAAGGGGCTGGGACCGGGGAGCTGTTTTTT.

The CDR3 protein is CASSRTDRVSQPQHF. The CDR3 DNA sequence: TGTGCCAGCAGCCGTACCGACAGGGTCAGTCAGCCCCAGCATTTT. The rearrangement uses TRBV7-6 and TRBJ1-5; 7 nucleotides align to TRBD1. The V gene end was trimmed by 5 bases and the J gene end by 6 bases; junction bases not matched to a gene: 10. CDR1 is SGHVS and CDR2 is FNYEAQ in the germline V gene. The CDR3 has 15 amino acids.

The V gene is TRBV6-6, the J gene TRBJ1-3; D is perhaps TRBD1 (6 bases). The CDR3 is 15 residues long. Trimming took 0 bases from V and 3 from J, leaving 9 bases between them. Germline lookup yields CDR1 MNHNY and CDR2 SVGAGI (reference sequence). The CDR3 sequence is CASSYSETGGNTIYF. For the CDR3, the DNA is TGTGCCAGCAGTTACTCGGAGACAGGTGGAAACACCATATATTTT.